This record looks at one T cell receptor (beta chain) sequence and its context. The sample belongs to a study of blood T cell repertoires in COVID-19. Donors in Cohort 3 counted as recovered after two negative PCRs, clearance, or symptom resolution. Methods used by the authors: By means of reference gene primer amplification, nucleated cell counts were estimated. Data came from immunoSEQ multiplex PCR; TCRdb stores just in-frame clones and leaves some out. Clonal size and the V and J genes are those of that table, whereas D and trimming came from the DNA. The sample holds approximately 270,000 clones, roughly 85% seen once. Sequencing was carried out using PBMCs or T cells enriched from blood (not recorded which). The source of this sequence is a woman between 50 and 59 years old who had recovered from COVID-19.

CDR3 in amino acids: CASSSDRAQEQYF. Here the CDR3 DNA reads TGCGCCAGCAGCTCGGACAGGGCCCAGGAACAGTACTTC. The chain carries TRBV5-1 and TRBJ2-7; 8 positions match TRBD1. The V gene end was trimmed by 3 bases and the J gene end by 10 bases; junction bases not matched to a gene: 9. The CDR3 spans 13 residues. Germline lookup yields CDR1 SGHRS and CDR2 YFSETQ.